Sequencing of this T cell receptor beta chain was carried out in a study of monozygotic twins with inflammatory bowel disease. Broader study findings: Among T cells, the various subtypes were not distinguishable.

Each CDR3 protein gets one entry in TCRdb, which reprocessed the 5' RACE reads and gives no DNA. This repertoire comprises some 300,000 distinct CDR3 sequences; its ten largest clones make up more than 4.5%. Of note for this clonotype: As yet, its antigen is unknown.

There are 13 residues in the CDR3. Germline values: CDR1 SGHVS, CDR2 FQNEAQ. The chain is built from TRBV7-8 and TRBJ2-7; lacking DNA, the TRBD2 call made by TCRdb goes unchecked. The TCR was taken from a human donor with ulcerative colitis or Crohn's disease, or a healthy co-twin of an affected twin (not recorded which). Sequences were obtained from blood. The chain's CDR3 is CASSSSPVYEQYF.